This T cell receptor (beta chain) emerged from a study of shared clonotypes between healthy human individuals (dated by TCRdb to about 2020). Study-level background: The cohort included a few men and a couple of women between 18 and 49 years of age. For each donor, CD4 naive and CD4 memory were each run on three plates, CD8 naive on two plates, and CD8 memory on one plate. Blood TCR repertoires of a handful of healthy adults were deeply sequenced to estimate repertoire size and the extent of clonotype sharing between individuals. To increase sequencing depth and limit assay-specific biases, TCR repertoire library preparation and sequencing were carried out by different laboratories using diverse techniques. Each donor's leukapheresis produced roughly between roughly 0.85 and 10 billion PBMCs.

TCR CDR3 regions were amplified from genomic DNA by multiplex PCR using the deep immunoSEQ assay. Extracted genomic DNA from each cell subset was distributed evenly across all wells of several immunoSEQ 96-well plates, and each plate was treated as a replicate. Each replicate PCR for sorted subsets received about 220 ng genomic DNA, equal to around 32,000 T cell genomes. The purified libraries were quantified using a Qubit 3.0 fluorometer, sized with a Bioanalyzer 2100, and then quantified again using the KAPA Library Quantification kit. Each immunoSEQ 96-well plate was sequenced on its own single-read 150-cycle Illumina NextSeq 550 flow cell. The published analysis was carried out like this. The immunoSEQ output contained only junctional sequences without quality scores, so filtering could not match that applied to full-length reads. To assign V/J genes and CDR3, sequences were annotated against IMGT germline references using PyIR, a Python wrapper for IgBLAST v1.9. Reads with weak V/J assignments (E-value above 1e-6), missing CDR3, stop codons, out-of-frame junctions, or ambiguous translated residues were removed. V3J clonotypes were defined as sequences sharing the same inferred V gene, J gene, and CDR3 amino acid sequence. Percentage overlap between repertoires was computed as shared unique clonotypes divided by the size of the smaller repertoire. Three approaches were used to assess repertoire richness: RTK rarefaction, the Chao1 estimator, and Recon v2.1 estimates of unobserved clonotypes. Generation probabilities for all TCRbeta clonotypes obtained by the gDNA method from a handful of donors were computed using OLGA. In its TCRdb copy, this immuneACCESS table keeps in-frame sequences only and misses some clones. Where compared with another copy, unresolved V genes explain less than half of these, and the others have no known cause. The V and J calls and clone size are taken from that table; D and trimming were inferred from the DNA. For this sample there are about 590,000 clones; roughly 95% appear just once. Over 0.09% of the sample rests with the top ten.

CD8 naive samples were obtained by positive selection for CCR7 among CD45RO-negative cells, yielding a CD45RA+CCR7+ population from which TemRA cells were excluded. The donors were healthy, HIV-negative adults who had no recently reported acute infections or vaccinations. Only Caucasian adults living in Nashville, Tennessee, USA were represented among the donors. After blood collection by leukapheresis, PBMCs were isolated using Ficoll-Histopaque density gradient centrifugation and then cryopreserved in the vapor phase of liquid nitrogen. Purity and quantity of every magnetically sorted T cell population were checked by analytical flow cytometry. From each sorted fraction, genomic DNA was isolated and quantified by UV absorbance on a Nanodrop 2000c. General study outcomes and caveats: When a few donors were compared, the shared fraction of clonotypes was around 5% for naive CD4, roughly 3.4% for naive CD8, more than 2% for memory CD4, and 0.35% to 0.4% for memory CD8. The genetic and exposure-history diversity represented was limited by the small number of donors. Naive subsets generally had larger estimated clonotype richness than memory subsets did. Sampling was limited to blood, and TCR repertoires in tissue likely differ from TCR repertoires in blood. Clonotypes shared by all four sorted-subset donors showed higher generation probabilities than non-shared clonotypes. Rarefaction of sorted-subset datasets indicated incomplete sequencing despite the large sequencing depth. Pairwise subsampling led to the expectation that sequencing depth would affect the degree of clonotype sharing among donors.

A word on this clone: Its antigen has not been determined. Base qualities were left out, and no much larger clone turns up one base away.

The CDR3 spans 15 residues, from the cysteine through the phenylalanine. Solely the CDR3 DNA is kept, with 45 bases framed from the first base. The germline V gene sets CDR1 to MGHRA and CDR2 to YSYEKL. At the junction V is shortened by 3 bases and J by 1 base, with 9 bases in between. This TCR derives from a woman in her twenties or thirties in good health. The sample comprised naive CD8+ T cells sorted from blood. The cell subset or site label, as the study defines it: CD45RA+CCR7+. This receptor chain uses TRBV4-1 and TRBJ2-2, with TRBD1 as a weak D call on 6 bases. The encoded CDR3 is CASSQRGQNTGELFF. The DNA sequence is TGCGCCAGCAGCCAGAGGGGACAGAACACCGGGGAGCTGTTTTTT.